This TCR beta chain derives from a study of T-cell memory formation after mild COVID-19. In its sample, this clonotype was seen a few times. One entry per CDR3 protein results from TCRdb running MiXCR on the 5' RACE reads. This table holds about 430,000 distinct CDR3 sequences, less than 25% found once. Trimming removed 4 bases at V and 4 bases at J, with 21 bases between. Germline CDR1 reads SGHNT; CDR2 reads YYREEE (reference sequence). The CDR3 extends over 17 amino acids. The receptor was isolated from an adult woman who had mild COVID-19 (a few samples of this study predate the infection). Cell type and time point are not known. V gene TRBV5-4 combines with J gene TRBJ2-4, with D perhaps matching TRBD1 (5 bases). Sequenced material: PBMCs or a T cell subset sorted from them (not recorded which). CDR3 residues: CASSLTDKPIGKNIQYF. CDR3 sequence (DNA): TGTGCCAGCAGCCTGACAGACAAACCTATTGGGAAAAACATTCAGTACTTC.